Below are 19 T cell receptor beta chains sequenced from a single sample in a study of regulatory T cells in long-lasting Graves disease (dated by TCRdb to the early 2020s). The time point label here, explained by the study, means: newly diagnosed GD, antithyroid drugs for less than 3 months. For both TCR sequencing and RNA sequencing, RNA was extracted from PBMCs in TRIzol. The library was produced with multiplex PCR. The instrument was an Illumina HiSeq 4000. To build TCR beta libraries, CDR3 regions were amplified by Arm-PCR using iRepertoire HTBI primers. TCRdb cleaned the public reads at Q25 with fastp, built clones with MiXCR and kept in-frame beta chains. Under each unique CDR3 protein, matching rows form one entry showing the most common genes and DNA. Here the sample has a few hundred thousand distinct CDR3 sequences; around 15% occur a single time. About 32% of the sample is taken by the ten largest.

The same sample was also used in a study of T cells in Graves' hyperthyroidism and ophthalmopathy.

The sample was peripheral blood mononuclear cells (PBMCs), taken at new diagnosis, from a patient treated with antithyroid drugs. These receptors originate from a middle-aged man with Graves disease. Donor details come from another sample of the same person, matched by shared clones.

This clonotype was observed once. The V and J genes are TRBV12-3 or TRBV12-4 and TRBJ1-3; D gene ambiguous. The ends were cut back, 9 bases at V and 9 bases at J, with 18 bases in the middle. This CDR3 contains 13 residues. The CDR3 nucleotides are TGTGCCAGTTCTAGTTTTTCCCTTCCCACCATATATTTT. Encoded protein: CASSSFSLPTIYF.

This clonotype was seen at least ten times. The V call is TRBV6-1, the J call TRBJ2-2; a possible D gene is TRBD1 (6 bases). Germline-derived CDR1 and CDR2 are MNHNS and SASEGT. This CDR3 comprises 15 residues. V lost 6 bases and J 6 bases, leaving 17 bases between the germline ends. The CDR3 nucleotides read TGTGCCAGCAGGCACTACAGGGATGGGTCCGGGGAGCTGTTTTTT. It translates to CASRHYRDGSGELFF.

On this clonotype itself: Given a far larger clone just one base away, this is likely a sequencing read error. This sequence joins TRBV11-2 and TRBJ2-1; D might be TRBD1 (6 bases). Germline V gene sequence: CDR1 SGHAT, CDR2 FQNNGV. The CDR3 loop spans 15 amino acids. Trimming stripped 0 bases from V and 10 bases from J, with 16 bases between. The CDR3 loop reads CASSLDRGTGREQFF. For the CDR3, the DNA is TGTGCCAGCAGCTTAGATCGGGGAACAGGGAGAGAGCAGTTCTTC.

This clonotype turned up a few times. In nucleotides, the CDR3 is TGTGCCAGCAGCTCAGGGACGGCCGCAAGCAATCAGCCCCAGCATTTT. Translating it yields CASSSGTAASNQPQHF. This chain uses TRBV5-6 with TRBJ1-5; a possible D gene is TRBD1 (5 bases). The V gene lost 3 bases and the J gene lost 1 base, with 14 bases spanning the gap. Germline V gene sequence: CDR1 SGHDT, CDR2 YYEEEE. This CDR3 has 16 residues.

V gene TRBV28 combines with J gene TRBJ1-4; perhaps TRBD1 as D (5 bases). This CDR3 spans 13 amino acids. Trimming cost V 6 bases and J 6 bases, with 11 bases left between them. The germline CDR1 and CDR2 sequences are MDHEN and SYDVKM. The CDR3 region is CASSSGNYEKLFF. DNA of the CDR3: TGTGCCAGCAGCTCAGGGAATTATGAAAAACTGTTTTTT. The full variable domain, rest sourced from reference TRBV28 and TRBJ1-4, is DVKVTQSSRYLVKRTGEKVFLECVQDMDHENMFWYRQDPGLGLRLIYFSYDVKMKEKGDIPEGYSVSREKKERFSLILESASTNQTSMYLCASSSGNYEKLFFGSGTQLSVL.

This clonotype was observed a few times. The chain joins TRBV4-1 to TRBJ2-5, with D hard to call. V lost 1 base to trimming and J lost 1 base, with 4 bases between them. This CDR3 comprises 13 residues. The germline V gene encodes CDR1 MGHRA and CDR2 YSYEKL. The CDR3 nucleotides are TGCGCCAGCAGCCAAGGCCTCCAAGAGACCCAGTACTTC. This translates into CASSQGLQETQYF.

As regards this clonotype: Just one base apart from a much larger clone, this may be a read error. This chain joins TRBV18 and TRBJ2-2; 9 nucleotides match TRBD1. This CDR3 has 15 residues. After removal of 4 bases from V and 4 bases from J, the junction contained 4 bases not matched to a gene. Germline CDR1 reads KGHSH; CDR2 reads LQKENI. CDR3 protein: CASSQGQGFTGELFF. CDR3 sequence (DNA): TGTGCCAGCTCACAGGGACAGGGCTTCACCGGGGAGCTGTTTTTT.

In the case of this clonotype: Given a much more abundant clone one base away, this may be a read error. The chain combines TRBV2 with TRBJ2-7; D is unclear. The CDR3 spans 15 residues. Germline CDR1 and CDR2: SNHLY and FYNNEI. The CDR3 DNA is TGTGCCAGCAGTGAAGTCGTCGAAGGGCCCTACGAGCAGCACTTC. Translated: CASSEVVEGPYEQHF.

The CDR3: CASTLLPGTGEQYF. CDR3 DNA: TGTGCCAGCACCCTACTCCCCGGGACAGGCGAGCAGTACTTC. The chain links TRBV6-1 to TRBJ2-7, with TRBD1 matching 8 bases. The CDR3 extends over 14 amino acids. Losses at the gene ends were 7 bases for V and 6 bases for J; bases not matched to a gene: 11. From germline, CDR1 is MNHNS and CDR2 SASEGT.

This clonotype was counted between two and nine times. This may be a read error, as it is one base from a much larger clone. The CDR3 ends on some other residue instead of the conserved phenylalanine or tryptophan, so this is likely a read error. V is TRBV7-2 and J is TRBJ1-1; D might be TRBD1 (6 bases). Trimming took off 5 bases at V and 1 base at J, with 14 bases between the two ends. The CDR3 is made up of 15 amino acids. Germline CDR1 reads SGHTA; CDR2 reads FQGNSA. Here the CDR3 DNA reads TGTGCCAGCAGCCCCACGAGGGGGGCGAACACTGAAGCTTTCGTT. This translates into CASSPTRGANTEAFV.

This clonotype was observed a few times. CDR3 bases: TGCGCCAGCAGCCAGATCCGGACAGAAGTAAGCACAGATACGCAGTATTTT. Protein product: CASSQIRTEVSTDTQYF. The chain recombines TRBV4-3 with TRBJ2-3; tentatively, D is TRBD1 (6 bases). Between the trimmed V and J ends, which lost 3 bases and 0 bases, there was a span of 16 bases. The CDR3 totals 17 residues. Germline V gives CDR1 LGHNA, CDR2 YSLEER.

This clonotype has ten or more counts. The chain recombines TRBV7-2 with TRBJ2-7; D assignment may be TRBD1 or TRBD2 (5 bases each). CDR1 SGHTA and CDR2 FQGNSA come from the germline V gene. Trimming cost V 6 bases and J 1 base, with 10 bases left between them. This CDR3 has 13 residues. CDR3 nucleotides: TGTGCCAGCAGGAGGGACCGATCCTACGAGCAGTACTTC. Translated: CASRRDRSYEQYF.

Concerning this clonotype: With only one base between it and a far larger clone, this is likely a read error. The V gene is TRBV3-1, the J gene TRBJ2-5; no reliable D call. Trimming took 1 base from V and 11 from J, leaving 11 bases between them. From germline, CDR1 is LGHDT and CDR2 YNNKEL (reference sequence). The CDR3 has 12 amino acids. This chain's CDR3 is CASSQVGNEQYF. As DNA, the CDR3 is TGTGCCAGCAGCCAAGTAGGAAATGAGCAGTACTTC.

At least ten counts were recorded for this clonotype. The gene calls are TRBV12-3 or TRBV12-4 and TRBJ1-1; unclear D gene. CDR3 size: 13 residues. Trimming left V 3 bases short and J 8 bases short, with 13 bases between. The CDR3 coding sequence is TGTGCCAGCAGTTTCGTTAGGGAGGGCGAAGCTTTCTTT. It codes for CASSFVREGEAFF.

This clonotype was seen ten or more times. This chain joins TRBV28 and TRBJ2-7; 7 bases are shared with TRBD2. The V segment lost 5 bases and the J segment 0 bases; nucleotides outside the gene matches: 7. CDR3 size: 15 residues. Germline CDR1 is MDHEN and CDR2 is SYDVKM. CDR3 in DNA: TGTGCCAGCAGTGAACTAGCGCGGATCTCCTACGAGCAGTACTTC. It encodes CASSELARISYEQYF.

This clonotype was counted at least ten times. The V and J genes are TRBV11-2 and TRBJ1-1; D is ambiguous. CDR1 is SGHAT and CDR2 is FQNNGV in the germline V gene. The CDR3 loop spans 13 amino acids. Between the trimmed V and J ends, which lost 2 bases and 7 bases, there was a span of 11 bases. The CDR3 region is CASSLTGSYEAFF. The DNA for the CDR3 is TGTGCCAGCAGCTTAACGGGGAGTTATGAAGCTTTCTTT.

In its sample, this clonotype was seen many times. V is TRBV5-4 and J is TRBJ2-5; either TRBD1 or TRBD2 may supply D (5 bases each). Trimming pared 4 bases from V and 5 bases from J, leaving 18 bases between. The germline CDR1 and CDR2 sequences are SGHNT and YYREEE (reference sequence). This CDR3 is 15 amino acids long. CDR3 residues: CASSAARGGWETQYF. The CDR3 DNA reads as TGTGCCAGCAGCGCGGCGCGTGGGGGTTGGGAGACCCAGTACTTC.

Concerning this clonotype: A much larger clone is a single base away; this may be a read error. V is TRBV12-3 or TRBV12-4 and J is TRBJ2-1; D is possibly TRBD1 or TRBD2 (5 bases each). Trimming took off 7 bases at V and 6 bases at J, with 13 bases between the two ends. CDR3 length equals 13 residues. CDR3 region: CASTEGTPNEQFF. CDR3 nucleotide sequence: TGTGCCAGCACCGAGGGGACGCCCAATGAGCAGTTCTTC.

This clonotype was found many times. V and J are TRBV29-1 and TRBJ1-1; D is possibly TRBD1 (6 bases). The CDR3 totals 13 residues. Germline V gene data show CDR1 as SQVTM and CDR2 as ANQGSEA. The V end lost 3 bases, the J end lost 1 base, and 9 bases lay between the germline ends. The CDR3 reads CSVEGHRNTEAFF. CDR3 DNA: TGCAGCGTTGAGGGACACAGGAACACTGAAGCTTTCTTT.